This T cell receptor beta chain was obtained from a study of cytomegalovirus exposure and HLA in healthy donors. From germline, CDR1 is SGHNT and CDR2 YYREEE (reference sequence). Trimming stripped 4 bases from V and 2 bases from J, with 18 bases between. The CDR3 length is 16 residues. Vbeta (60) and Jbeta (13) primers were used in the PCR. Sequencing used immunoSEQ multiplex PCR; TCRdb keeps in-frame clones, though not all of them. This table has 150,000 to 200,000 clones, roughly 65% appearing once. The TCR comes from a man aged 18 to 35 in good health and CMV-seropositive. The chain uses TRBV5-4 and TRBJ1-1, with D possibly matching TRBD1 (6 bases). Input material: PBMCs. The CDR3, as DNA: TGTGCCAGCAGCCCCCCGGTGGGGGCCGGAAACACTGAAGCTTTCTTT. Encoded protein: CASSPPVGAGNTEAFF.